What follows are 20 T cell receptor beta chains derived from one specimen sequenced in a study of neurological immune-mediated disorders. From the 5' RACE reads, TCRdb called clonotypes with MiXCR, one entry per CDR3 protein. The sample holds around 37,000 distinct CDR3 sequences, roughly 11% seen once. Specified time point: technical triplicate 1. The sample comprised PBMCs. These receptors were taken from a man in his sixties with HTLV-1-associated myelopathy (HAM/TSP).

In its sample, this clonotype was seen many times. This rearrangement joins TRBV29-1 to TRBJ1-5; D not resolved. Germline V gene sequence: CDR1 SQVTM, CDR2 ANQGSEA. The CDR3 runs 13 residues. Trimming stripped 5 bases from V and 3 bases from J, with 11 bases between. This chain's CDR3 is CSVSGPDNQPQHF. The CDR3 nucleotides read TGCAGCGTTTCAGGACCGGACAATCAGCCCCAGCATTTT.

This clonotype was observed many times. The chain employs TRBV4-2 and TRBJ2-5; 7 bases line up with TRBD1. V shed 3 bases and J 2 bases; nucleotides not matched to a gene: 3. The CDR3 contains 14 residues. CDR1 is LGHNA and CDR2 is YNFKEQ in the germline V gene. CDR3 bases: TGTGCCAGCAGCCAGGACAGGTTTCAAGAGACCCAGTACTTC. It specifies CASSQDRFQETQYF.

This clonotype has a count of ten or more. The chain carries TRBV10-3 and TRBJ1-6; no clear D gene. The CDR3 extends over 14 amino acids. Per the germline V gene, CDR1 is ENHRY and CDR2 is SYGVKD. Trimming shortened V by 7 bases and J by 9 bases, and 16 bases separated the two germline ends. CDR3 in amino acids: CAIKEDEWVSPLHF. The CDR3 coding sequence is TGTGCCATCAAGGAGGACGAATGGGTTTCACCCCTCCACTTT.

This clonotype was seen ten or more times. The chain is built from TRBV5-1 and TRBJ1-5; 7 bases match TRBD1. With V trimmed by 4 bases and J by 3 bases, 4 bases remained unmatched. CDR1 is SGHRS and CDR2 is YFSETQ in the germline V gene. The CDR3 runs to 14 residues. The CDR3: CASSPGTANQPQHF. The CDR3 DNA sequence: TGCGCCAGCAGCCCCGGGACAGCCAATCAGCCCCAGCATTTT. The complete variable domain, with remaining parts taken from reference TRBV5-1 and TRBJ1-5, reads KAGVTQTPRYLIKTRGQQVTLSCSPISGHRSVSWYQQTPGQGLQFLFEYFSETQRNKGNFPGRFSGRQFSNSRSEMNVSTLELGDSALYLCASSPGTANQPQHFGDGTRLSIL.

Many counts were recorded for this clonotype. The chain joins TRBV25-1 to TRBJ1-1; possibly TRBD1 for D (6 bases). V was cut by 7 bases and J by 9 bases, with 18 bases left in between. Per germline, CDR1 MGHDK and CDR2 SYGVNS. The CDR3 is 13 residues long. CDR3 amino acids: CASTPAGGRQAFF. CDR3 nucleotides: TGTGCCAGCACCCCTGCCGGGGGGCGGCAAGCTTTCTTT.

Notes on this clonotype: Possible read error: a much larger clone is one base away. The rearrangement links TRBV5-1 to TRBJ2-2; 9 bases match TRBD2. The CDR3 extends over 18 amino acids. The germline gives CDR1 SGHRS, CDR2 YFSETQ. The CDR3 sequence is CAISLDPLAGTRTGELFF. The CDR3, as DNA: TGCGCCATCAGCTTGGACCCTCTAGCGGGAACTCGAACCGGGGAGCTGTTTTTT.

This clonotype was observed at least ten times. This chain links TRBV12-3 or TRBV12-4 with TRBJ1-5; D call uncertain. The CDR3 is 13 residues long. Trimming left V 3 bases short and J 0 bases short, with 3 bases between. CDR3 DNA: TGTGCCAGCAGTTTTGATAGCAATCAGCCCCAGCATTTT. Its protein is CASSFDSNQPQHF.

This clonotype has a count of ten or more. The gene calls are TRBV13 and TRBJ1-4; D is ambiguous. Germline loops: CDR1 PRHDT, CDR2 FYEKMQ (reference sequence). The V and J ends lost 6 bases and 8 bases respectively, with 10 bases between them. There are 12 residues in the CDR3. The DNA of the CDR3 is TGTGCCAGCAGGCTAGACACGGAAAAACTGTTTTTT. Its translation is CASRLDTEKLFF.

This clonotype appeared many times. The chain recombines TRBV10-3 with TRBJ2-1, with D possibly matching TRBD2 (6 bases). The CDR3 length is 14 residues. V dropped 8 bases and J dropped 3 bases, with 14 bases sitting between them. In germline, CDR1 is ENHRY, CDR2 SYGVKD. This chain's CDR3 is CAIRRDSLYNEQFF. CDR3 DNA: TGTGCCATCCGGCGGGACTCTCTCTACAATGAGCAGTTCTTC.

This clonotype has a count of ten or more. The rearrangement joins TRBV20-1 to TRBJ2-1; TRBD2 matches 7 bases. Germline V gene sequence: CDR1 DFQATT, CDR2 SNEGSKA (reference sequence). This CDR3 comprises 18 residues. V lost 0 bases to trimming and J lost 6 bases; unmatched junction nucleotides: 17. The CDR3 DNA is TGCAGTGCTAGAGATAGGAGGGAGGGTGAAAGGAAAGGCAATGAGCAGTTCTTC. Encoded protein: CSARDRREGERKGNEQFF.

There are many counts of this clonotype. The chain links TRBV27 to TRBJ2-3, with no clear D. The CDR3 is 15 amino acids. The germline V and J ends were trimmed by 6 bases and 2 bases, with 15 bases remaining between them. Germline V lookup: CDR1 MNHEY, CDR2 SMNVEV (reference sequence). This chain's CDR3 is CASRPQGSFTDTQYF. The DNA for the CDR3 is TGTGCCAGCAGGCCACAAGGTTCCTTCACAGATACGCAGTATTTT.

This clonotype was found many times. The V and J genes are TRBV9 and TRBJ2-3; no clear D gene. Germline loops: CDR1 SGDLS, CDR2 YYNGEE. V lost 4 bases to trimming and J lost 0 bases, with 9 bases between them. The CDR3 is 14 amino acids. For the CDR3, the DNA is TGTGCCAGCAGCCCCAGAGCCAGCACAGATACGCAGTATTTT. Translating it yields CASSPRASTDTQYF.

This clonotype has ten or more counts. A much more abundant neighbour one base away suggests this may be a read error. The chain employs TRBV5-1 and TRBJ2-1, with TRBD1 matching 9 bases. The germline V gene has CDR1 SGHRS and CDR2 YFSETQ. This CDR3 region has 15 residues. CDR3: CTSSFGTGQYNEQFF. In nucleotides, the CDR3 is TGCACCAGCAGCTTTGGGACAGGGCAATACAATGAGCAGTTCTTC.

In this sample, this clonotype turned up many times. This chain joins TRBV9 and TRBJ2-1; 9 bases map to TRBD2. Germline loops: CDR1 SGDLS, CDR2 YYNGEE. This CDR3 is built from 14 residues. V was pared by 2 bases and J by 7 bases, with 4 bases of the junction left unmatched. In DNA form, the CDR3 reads TGTGCCAGCAGCGTTGGCGGGGGGGTGAATGAGCAGTTCTTC. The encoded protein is CASSVGGGVNEQFF. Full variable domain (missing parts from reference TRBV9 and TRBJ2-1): DSGVTQTPKHLITATGQRVTLRCSPRSGDLSVYWYQQSLDQGLQFLIQYYNGEERAKGNILERFSAQQFPDLHSELNLSSLELGDSALYFCASSVGGGVNEQFFGPGTRLTVL.

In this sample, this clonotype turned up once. CDR3 bases: TGTGCCAGCAGCCCGCCATCCGGGACAGGGAATGGCTACACCTTC. It translates to CASSPPSGTGNGYTF. This chain links TRBV5-4 with TRBJ1-2; the match to TRBD1 covers 9 bases. Germline CDR1 is SGHNT and CDR2 is YYREEE (reference sequence). After removal of 4 bases from V and 6 bases from J, the junction contained 10 bases not matched to a gene. CDR3 length equals 15 residues.

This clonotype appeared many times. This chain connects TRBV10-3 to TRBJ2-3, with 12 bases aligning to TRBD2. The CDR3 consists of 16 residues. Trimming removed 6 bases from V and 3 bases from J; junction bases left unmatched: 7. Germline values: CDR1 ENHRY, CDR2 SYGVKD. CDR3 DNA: TGTGCCATCAGGACTAGCGGGAGTTTCGGTACAGATACGCAGTATTTT. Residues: CAIRTSGSFGTDTQYF.

The CDR3 region is CASSPGGIGGDEQFF. In nucleotides, the CDR3 is TGTGCCAGCAGTCCTGGGGGGATCGGAGGGGATGAGCAGTTCTTC. The rearrangement joins TRBV28 to TRBJ2-1, with D possibly matching TRBD2 (6 bases). Trimming shortened V by 5 bases and J by 8 bases, and 19 bases separated the two germline ends. Germline V CDR1 and CDR2: MDHEN, SYDVKM. The CDR3 has 15 residues.

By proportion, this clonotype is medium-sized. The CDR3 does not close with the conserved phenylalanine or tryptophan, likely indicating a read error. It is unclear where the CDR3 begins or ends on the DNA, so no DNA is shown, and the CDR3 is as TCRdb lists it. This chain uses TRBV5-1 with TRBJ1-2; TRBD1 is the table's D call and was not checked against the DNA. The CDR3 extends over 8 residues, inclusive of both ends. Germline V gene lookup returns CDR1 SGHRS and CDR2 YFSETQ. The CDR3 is CASTGDRD.

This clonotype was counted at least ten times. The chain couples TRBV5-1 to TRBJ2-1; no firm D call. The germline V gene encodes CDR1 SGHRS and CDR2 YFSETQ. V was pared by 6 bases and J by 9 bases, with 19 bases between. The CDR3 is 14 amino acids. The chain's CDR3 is CASTPEPTVVEQFF. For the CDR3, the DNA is TGCGCCAGCACCCCGGAACCGACGGTGGTTGAGCAGTTCTTC.

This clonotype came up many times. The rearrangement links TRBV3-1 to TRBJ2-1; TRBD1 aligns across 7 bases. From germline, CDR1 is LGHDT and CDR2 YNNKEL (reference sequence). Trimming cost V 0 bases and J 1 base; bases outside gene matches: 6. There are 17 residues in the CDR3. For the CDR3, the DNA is TGTGCCAGCAGCCAAGATCGGAGACAGGGTTCCTACAATGAGCAGTTCTTC. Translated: CASSQDRRQGSYNEQFF.